The rows below give T cell receptor beta chains drawn from one sample of a study of Ad26.COV2.S vaccination and SARS-CoV-2 variants. Using immunoSEQ multiplex PCR, the repertoire was profiled, and TCRdb retains in-frame clones only, with some absent. Of some 300,000 clones detected, around four fifths appear once; the ten largest clones hold about 2.1%. The sequences come from peripheral blood, collected in a trial of Ad26.COV2.S vaccine versus placebo. Receptors originate from a person between 18 and 65 years old who received the Ad26.COV2.S COVID-19 vaccine or a placebo. Both conserved end residues are part of each CDR3. D genes are given only for firm matches. Some rows mark clone size as missing; the rest say once, few, many or name a class of expanded clone.

TRBV2,NA,TRBJ2-1,NA,TGTGCCAGCAGTGAAGGGAGCAATGAGCAGTTCTTC,CASSEGSNEQFF
TRBV24-1,NA,TRBJ1-2,TRBD1,TGTGCCACCAGTGACTCAGGGGGCGCACGGGGCTACACCTTC,CATSDSGGARGYTF
TRBV7-9,few,TRBJ1-4,NA,TGTGCCAGCAGCCGACTTGCAACTAATGAAAAACTGTTTTTT,CASSRLATNEKLFF
TRBV12-5,NA,TRBJ2-3,TRBD2,TGTGCTAGTGCTTTTAGCGGGGGGGAGAGTACGCAGTATTTT,CASAFSGGESTQYF
TRBV19,NA,TRBJ1-1,TRBD1,TGTGCCAGTAGGAGAACAGGGGGAGTGAAGAACGCTGAAGCTTTCTTT,CASRRTGGVKNAEAFF
TRBV5-6,NA,TRBJ2-7,NA,TGTGCCAGCAGCCGCCTCTACGAGCAGTACTTC,CASSRLYEQYF
TRBV2,NA,TRBJ2-4,NA,TGTGCCAGCAGTGTTGTATCAGCAGTCTCCTGGCTAGCCAAAAACATTCAGTACTTC,CASSVVSAVSWLAKNIQYF
TRBV28,NA,TRBJ1-2,NA,TGTGCCAGCAGTTCAGCCGGGACGGTTGACTATGGCTACACCTTC,CASSSAGTVDYGYTF
TRBV6-6,NA,TRBJ2-5,TRBD1,TGTGCCAGCAGTTACGGACAGGCCCAAGAGACCCAGTACTTC,CASSYGQAQETQYF
TRBV9,NA,TRBJ2-3,NA,TGTGCCAGCAGCTTTCGACCAACCACAGATACGCAGTATTTT,CASSFRPTTDTQYF
TRBV4-1,NA,TRBJ2-7,NA,TGCGCCAGCAGCCCCTCGGGGGGCTTATCCTACGAGCAGTACTTC,CASSPSGGLSYEQYF
TRBV28,NA,TRBJ2-2,TRBD1,TGTGCCAGCAGTAGGACAGGGCGGACCGGGGAGCTGTTTTTT,CASSRTGRTGELFF